The T cell receptor (beta chain) described here comes from a study of blood T cell repertoires in COVID-19. Germline trimming cut 3 bases from V and 2 bases from J; bases unmatched to any gene: 16. The CDR3 is 19 residues long. The method was immunoSEQ multiplex PCR; TCRdb's version includes in-frame clones alone and lacks a portion of them. The profile covers 55,000 to 65,000 clones, with approximately 90% appearing a single time and around 8.3% taken by the ten largest. The chain employs TRBV5-3 and TRBJ2-3; 9 bases line up with TRBD2. TRBV5-3 is given ORF status, its function remaining uncertain. Sequencing input: peripheral blood. The receptor's source is a human donor with active COVID-19. The donor label of this sample is uncertain. The chain's CDR3 is CARSSAGCAAGGLTDTQYF. The CDR3 bases are TGTGCCAGAAGCTCCGCCGGGTGTGCGGCGGGAGGGCTCACAGATACGCAGTATTTT.